This T cell receptor beta chain was identified in a study of post-analysis software for immune sequencing data. Turning to the study itself: Relapsing-remitting, secondary progressive and progressive-relapsing courses of multiple sclerosis were included. Notes on the study in general: Under the F measure, samples that were prepared in one batch clustered strongly together. Significantly lower normalized Chao1 diversity was found in patients with multiple sclerosis relative to controls. Higher frequency in patients than in controls was seen for five TRBV segments, with TRBV5-6, TRBV5-1 and TRBV20-1 among them.

To note about this clonotype: Its target is unknown.

Researchers reported that TCR beta cDNA libraries carried unique molecular identifiers. Each batch of about 0.95 to 10 million T cells produced approximately 470,000 cDNA molecules. TCRdb fed the PCR reads into MiXCR, producing one record per CDR3 protein. The data show about 260,000 distinct CDR3 sequences, about 38% seen once. V was clipped by 7 bases and J by 6 bases, with 13 bases between them. Germline CDR1 reads LNHDA; CDR2 reads SQIVND (reference sequence). The CDR3 has 13 residues. This clonotype originated in a girl aged 10 to 17 with multiple sclerosis. Sample: blood. J is TRBJ1-5 and V is TRBV19; D gene unclear. CDR3 nucleotide sequence: TGTGCCAGTATCGGGCCGAGAGGTCAGCCCCAGCATTTT. This sequence encodes CASIGPRGQPQHF.